This paragraph reports one T cell receptor beta chain. This sample was taken from a study of cytomegalovirus exposure and HLA in healthy donors. The PCR made use of 60 Vbeta and 13 Jbeta primers. Assay used: immunoSEQ multiplex PCR; TCRdb lists only in-frame clones, some missing. The sample consists of approximately 210,000 clones, about four fifths of them appearing once. Trimming stripped 2 bases from V and 7 bases from J, with 17 bases between. The CDR3 has 15 residues. Per the germline V gene, CDR1 is MNHNS and CDR2 is SASEGT. The receptor's source is a woman between 50 and 59 years old in good health and CMV-seropositive. J is TRBJ1-2 and V is TRBV6-1; TRBD1 is a possible D gene (6 bases). The specimen sequenced was PBMCs. CDR3 sequence (DNA): TGTGCCAGCAGTGAACGCGGGGGGGCAGAGGGTGGCTACACCTTC. Protein product: CASSERGGAEGGYTF.